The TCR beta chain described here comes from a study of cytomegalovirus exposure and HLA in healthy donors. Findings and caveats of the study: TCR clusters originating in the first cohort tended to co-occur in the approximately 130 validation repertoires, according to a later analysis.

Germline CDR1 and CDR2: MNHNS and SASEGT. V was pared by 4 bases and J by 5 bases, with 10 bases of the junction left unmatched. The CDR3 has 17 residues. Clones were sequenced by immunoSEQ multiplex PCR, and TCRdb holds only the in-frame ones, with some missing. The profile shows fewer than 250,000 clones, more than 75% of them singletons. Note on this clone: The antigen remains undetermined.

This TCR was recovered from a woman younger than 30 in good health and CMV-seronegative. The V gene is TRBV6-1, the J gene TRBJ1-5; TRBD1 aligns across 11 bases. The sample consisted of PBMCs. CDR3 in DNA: TGTGCCAGCAGTGGCGGGACAGGGGGGAGTTGGGATCAGCCCCAGCATTTT. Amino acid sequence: CASSGGTGGSWDQPQHF.